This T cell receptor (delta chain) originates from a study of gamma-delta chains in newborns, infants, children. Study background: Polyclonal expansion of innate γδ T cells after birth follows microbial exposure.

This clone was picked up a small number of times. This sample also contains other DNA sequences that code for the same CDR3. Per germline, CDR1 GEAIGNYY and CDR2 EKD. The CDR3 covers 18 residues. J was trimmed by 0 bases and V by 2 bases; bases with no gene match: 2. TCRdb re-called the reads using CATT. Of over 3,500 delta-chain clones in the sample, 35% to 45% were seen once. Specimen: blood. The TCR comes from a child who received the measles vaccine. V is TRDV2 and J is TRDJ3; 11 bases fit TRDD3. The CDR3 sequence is CACDSTGGYSWDTRQMFF. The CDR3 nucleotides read TGTGCCTGTGACAGTACTGGGGGATACTCCTGGGACACCCGACAGATGTTTTTC.